The 30 T cell receptor beta chains below come from one sample, sequenced in a study of neoadjuvant nivolumab and ipilimumab in lung cancer. TCRdb's table, derived via immunoSEQ multiplex PCR, lists solely in-frame clones and lacks some. The table shows about 3,700 clones, with 85% to 90% occurring only once. The source was adjacent normal lung tissue, collected after neoadjuvant nivolumab, alone or with ipilimumab, at or shortly before surgery. The receptors stem from an adult with non-small cell lung cancer.

The chain links TRBV2 to TRBJ2-7; 7 positions agree with TRBD2. This CDR3 region has 13 residues. Germline V gene data show CDR1 as SNHLY and CDR2 as FYNNEI. V gave up 7 bases and J gave up 6 bases; unmatched junction bases: 9. The CDR3 coding sequence is TGTGCCAGCACCTTGGGGCTAGCGGCCGAGCAGTACTTC. It translates to CASTLGLAAEQYF.

The chain couples TRBV28 to TRBJ1-2, with D possibly TRBD1 on 6 matching bases. The V end lost 3 bases, the J end lost 8 bases, and 16 bases lay between the germline ends. The germline V gene encodes CDR1 MDHEN and CDR2 SYDVKM. The CDR3 consists of 14 residues. DNA of the CDR3: TGTGCCAGCAGTTTGGCCGGACAGACCAACGGCTACACCTTC. It yields the protein CASSLAGQTNGYTF.

This clone has a single count. The V gene is TRBV10-3, the J gene TRBJ2-1, with 13 bases aligning to TRBD2. V shed 10 bases and J 6 bases; nucleotides not matched to a gene: 3. The CDR3 consists of 13 residues. The V gene's germline CDR1 is ENHRY and CDR2 SYGVKD. Here the CDR3 reads CATRLAGGNEQFF. The CDR3 bases are TGTGCCACCAGACTAGCGGGAGGCAATGAGCAGTTCTTC.

The chain joins TRBV11-2 to TRBJ2-1, with 11 bases fitting TRBD2. Germline V lookup: CDR1 SGHAT, CDR2 FQNNGV. The CDR3 has 15 amino acids. V gave up 4 bases and J gave up 8 bases; unmatched junction bases: 7. CDR3 in amino acids: CASSSLAGGGYEQFF. The CDR3 DNA follows: TGTGCCAGCAGCTCCCTAGCGGGAGGAGGCTATGAGCAGTTCTTC.

The rearrangement uses TRBV20-1 and TRBJ2-1; the D gene is possibly TRBD1 (6 bases). V was trimmed by 8 bases and J by 5 bases, leaving 10 bases between them. Per germline, CDR1 DFQATT and CDR2 SNEGSKA (reference sequence). This CDR3 is built from 11 residues. The CDR3 spells CSWTANNEQFF. The CDR3 DNA sequence: TGCAGTTGGACAGCAAACAATGAGCAGTTCTTC.

CDR3 protein: CASRRDSHPGGEQYF. The CDR3 nucleotides read TGTGCCAGCAGGCGGGACTCCCACCCGGGGGGCGAGCAGTACTTC. The chain has TRBV5-4 and TRBJ2-7, with 7 bases fitting TRBD2. The CDR3 is 15 amino acids. The V gene end was trimmed by 5 bases and the J gene end by 6 bases; junction bases not matched to a gene: 14. In germline, CDR1 is SGHNT, CDR2 YYREEE (reference sequence). Full variable domain (missing parts from reference TRBV5-4 and TRBJ2-7): ETGVTQSPTHLIKTRGQQVTLRCSSQSGHNTVSWYQQALGQGPQFIFQYYREEENGRGNFPPRFSGLQFPNYSSELNVNALELDDSALYLCASRRDSHPGGEQYFGPGTRLTVT.

V gene TRBV28 combines with J gene TRBJ1-4, with 7 bases matching TRBD1. The J segment lost 8 bases and the V segment lost 3 bases, leaving 6 bases of the junction unmatched. The CDR3 sequence is 14 residues long. Looked up from germline, CDR1 is MDHEN and CDR2 is SYDVKM. CDR3 residues: CASSLYTGEEKLFF. DNA for the CDR3: TGTGCCAGCAGTTTGTATACAGGGGAGGAAAAACTGTTTTTT.

The chain joins TRBV5-8 to TRBJ1-2; TRBD1 aligns across 9 bases. Per the germline V gene, CDR1 is SGHTS and CDR2 is YDEGEE. CDR3 size: 16 residues. The V segment lost 4 bases and the J segment 4 bases; nucleotides outside the gene matches: 11. CDR3 loop: CASSPSLGQGTYGYTF. CDR3 bases: TGTGCCAGCAGCCCGAGTTTGGGACAGGGTACCTATGGCTACACCTTC.

The count of this clone is one. The chain combines TRBV11-3 with TRBJ2-1; TRBD2 aligns across 14 bases. The CDR3 is made up of 19 amino acids. Germline CDR1 is SGHNT and CDR2 is YENEEA. Trimming at V came to 1 base and at J to 6 bases, leaving 11 bases not matched to a gene. CDR3 DNA sequence: TGTGCCAGCAGCTTAGGGGGACTAGCGGGAGCTGGGTTCCCCAATGAGCAGTTCTTC. This encodes CASSLGGLAGAGFPNEQFF.

The chain has TRBV5-4 and TRBJ2-7, with 8 bases lining up with TRBD1. CDR3 length: 15 residues. Germline V gene sequence: CDR1 SGHNT, CDR2 YYREEE (reference sequence). The V and J ends lost 4 bases and 3 bases, in that order; junction bases with no gene match: 9. CDR3 DNA sequence: TGTGCCAGCAGCCCAGGACAGGGTTTCAGCTACGAGCAGTACTTC. This encodes CASSPGQGFSYEQYF. The full variable domain, completed using reference TRBV5-4 and TRBJ2-7, is ETGVTQSPTHLIKTRGQQVTLRCSSQSGHNTVSWYQQALGQGPQFIFQYYREEENGRGNFPPRFSGLQFPNYSSELNVNALELDDSALYLCASSPGQGFSYEQYFGPGTRLTVT.

The chain combines TRBV5-1 with TRBJ2-1, with D tentatively TRBD2 (6 bases). Trimming stripped 2 bases from V and 9 bases from J, with 18 bases between. The CDR3 is 15 residues long. The germline gives CDR1 SGHRS, CDR2 YFSETQ. The CDR3 region is CASSFVTGERGEQFF. The DNA for the CDR3 is TGCGCCAGCAGCTTCGTCACGGGAGAGCGCGGTGAGCAGTTCTTC.

V gene TRBV6-5 combines with J gene TRBJ1-2; D may be TRBD1 (6 bases). V shed 6 bases and J shed 8 bases, with 19 bases lying between them. The CDR3 contains 14 residues. The germline V gene has CDR1 MNHEY and CDR2 SVGAGI. For the CDR3, the DNA is TGTGCCAGCAGCCCTCCAAACAGGGAGTTGGGCTACACCTTC. This codes for CASSPPNRELGYTF.

The chain couples TRBV6-6 to TRBJ1-2, with D unclear. The V gene's germline CDR1 is MNHNY and CDR2 SVGAGI (reference sequence). Deletions cut 0 bases from V and 1 base from J, with 9 bases between. The CDR3 loop spans 15 amino acids. CDR3 nucleotide sequence: TGTGCCAGCAGTTACTCGTCAGATTTTAACTATGGCTACACCTTC. Its translation is CASSYSSDFNYGYTF.

This sequence joins TRBV6-1 and TRBJ1-3; 7 nucleotides align to TRBD1. J lost 4 bases, V lost 3 bases, and 6 bases had no gene match. Germline CDR1 is MNHNS and CDR2 is SASEGT. CDR3 length equals 15 residues. The CDR3 DNA is TGTGCCAGCAGTGAGCAAGGGACAGCCGGAAACACCATATATTTT. Its translation is CASSEQGTAGNTIYF.

J is TRBJ1-4 and V is TRBV27; D is unclear. V lost 5 bases and J lost 8, with 12 bases in between. Germline V lookup: CDR1 MNHEY, CDR2 SMNVEV (reference sequence). This CDR3 region has 13 residues. CDR3 residues: CASSPWTEEKLFF. The DNA of the CDR3 is TGTGCCAGCAGTCCCTGGACCGAGGAAAAACTGTTTTTT.

The chain has TRBV15 and TRBJ2-7, with D possibly being TRBD1 or TRBD2 (5 bases each). In germline, CDR1 is LNHNV, CDR2 YYDKDF (reference sequence). This CDR3 is built from 15 residues. The V end lost 1 base, the J end lost 6 bases, and 16 bases lay between the germline ends. The CDR3 is CATSRGDPLTAEQYF. The CDR3, as DNA: TGTGCCACCAGCAGAGGGGACCCATTAACAGCCGAGCAGTACTTC. The full variable domain, in which reference TRBV15 and TRBJ2-7 provide the parts outside the CDR3, is DAMVIQNPRYQVTQFGKPVTLSCSQTLNHNVMYWYQQKSSQAPKLLFHYYDKDFNNEADTPDNFQSRRPNTSFCFLDIRSPGLGDTAMYLCATSRGDPLTAEQYFGPGTRLTVT.

This sequence joins TRBV6-1 and TRBJ1-3, with unresolved D. Per germline, CDR1 MNHNS and CDR2 SASEGT. The germline V and J ends were trimmed by 5 bases and 0 bases, with 11 bases remaining between them. The CDR3 sequence is 15 residues long. The CDR3, as DNA: TGTGCCAGCAGTCGGACGGACCTCTCTGGAAACACCATATATTTT. Translated, it gives CASSRTDLSGNTIYF.

The rearrangement links TRBV18 to TRBJ1-1; D call uncertain. The CDR3 is 13 residues long. The V gene's germline CDR1 is KGHSH and CDR2 LQKENI. Trimming cost V 2 bases and J 5 bases, with 9 bases left between them. CDR3 sequence reads: CASSPNQETEAFF. DNA for the CDR3: TGTGCCAGCTCACCAAATCAAGAAACTGAAGCTTTCTTT.

V is TRBV29-1 and J is TRBJ2-7, with D possibly TRBD1 on 5 matching bases. The CDR3 is 15 amino acids. CDR1 and CDR2 (germline): SQVTM, ANQGSEA. V was pared by 0 bases and J by 7 bases, with 19 bases between. The CDR3 coding sequence is TGCAGCGTTGAAGAGACCGCCAGGAAAGGGGTTGAGCAGTACTTC. This translates into CSVEETARKGVEQYF.

The chain employs TRBV5-1 and TRBJ1-1; perhaps TRBD1 as D (6 bases). Trimming took off 4 bases at V and 8 bases at J, with 12 bases between the two ends. The CDR3 length is 12 residues. Looked up from germline, CDR1 is SGHRS and CDR2 is YFSETQ. The CDR3 spells CASSRGGREAFF. The DNA of the CDR3 is TGCGCCAGCAGCCGGGGGGGCAGGGAAGCTTTCTTT.

The chain is built from TRBV7-9 and TRBJ2-1; 7 bases fit TRBD1. The CDR3 spans 15 residues. Germline V gene data show CDR1 as SEHNR and CDR2 as FQNEAQ (reference sequence). V gave up 1 base and J gave up 2 bases; unmatched junction bases: 2. The CDR3 DNA sequence: TGTGCCAGCAGCTTAGGGGACAGTGCCTACAATGAGCAGTTCTTC. This gives the protein CASSLGDSAYNEQFF.

The J gene is TRBJ2-7, the V gene TRBV2, with 7 bases identical to TRBD2. The CDR3 has 13 amino acids. V was pared by 6 bases and J by 4 bases, with 6 bases of the junction left unmatched. CDR1 and CDR2 from the germline V gene are SNHLY and FYNNEI. CDR3: CASRGSGPYEQYF. CDR3 DNA: TGTGCCAGCAGGGGTAGCGGGCCGTACGAGCAGTACTTC.

The rearrangement uses TRBV19 and TRBJ2-2, with 8 positions matching TRBD2. The trim removed 7 bases at V and 5 bases at J, leaving 12 bases unmatched. Germline loops: CDR1 LNHDA, CDR2 SQIVND (reference sequence). The CDR3 loop spans 16 amino acids. DNA for the CDR3: TGTGCCAGTACCCCCTTACGGGGGGGCGCGACCGGGGAGCTGTTTTTT. Amino acid sequence: CASTPLRGGATGELFF.

The chain combines TRBV2 with TRBJ2-5, with 15 bases matching TRBD2. In germline, CDR1 is SNHLY, CDR2 FYNNEI. The CDR3 runs to 15 residues. V shed 7 bases, J shed 3 bases, and the junction held 3 bases outside the gene matches. CDR3 protein: CASTRTSGREETQYF. CDR3 DNA: TGTGCCAGCACAAGGACTAGCGGGAGGGAAGAGACCCAGTACTTC. The whole variable domain, filled in from reference TRBV2 and TRBJ2-5, reads EPEVTQTPSHQVTQMGQEVILRCVPISNHLYFYWYRQILGQKVEFLVSFYNNEISEKSEIFDDQFSVERPDGSNFTLKIRSTKLEDSAMYFCASTRTSGREETQYFGPGTRLLVL.

This clone was counted once. This chain links TRBV5-1 with TRBJ2-7; 7 nucleotides line up with TRBD2. The CDR3 length is 15 residues. CDR1 and CDR2 from the germline V gene are SGHRS and YFSETQ. V dropped 0 bases and J dropped 6; count of bases not matched to a gene: 9. CDR3 bases: TGCGCCAGCAGCTTGGGGAGGTCGGGGGGTGGCGAGCAGTACTTC. Amino acids: CASSLGRSGGGEQYF.

The chain uses TRBV7-9 and TRBJ2-7; D not resolved. V lost 1 base and J lost 7, with 8 bases in between. The CDR3 extends over 12 amino acids. Germline CDR1 and CDR2: SEHNR and FQNEAQ (reference sequence). The CDR3 loop reads CASSLGFSEQYF. DNA of the CDR3: TGTGCCAGCAGCTTAGGATTCTCTGAGCAGTACTTC.

This clone was counted once. This chain links TRBV28 with TRBJ1-1, with D maybe TRBD1 (5 bases). Germline V gives CDR1 MDHEN, CDR2 SYDVKM. Trimming pared 2 bases from V and 1 base from J, leaving 14 bases between. The length of the CDR3 is 16 residues. The CDR3, as DNA: TGTGCCAGCAGTTTACCCCTGGGACGGCCGAACACTGAAGCTTTCTTT. As protein: CASSLPLGRPNTEAFF.

The chain combines TRBV6-6 with TRBJ1-3; 9 nucleotides align to TRBD1. The V and J ends lost 8 bases and 5 bases, in that order; junction bases with no gene match: 13. CDR3 size: 16 residues. The germline gives CDR1 MNHNY, CDR2 SVGAGI (reference sequence). The DNA of the CDR3 is TGTGCCAGCCATCGTGCCGGGACAGGGTCCAGAAACACCATATATTTT. Residues: CASHRAGTGSRNTIYF.

The rearrangement uses TRBV5-1 and TRBJ1-1; D perhaps matches TRBD1 (5 bases). Trimming removed 2 bases from V and 5 bases from J, with 7 bases in between. Germline CDR1 and CDR2: SGHRS and YFSETQ. The CDR3 length is 12 residues. CDR3 amino acids: CASSFGGTEAFF. The CDR3 DNA sequence: TGCGCCAGCAGCTTTGGGGGGACTGAAGCTTTCTTT.

The chain joins TRBV19 to TRBJ2-2; D may be TRBD2 (5 bases). The CDR3 runs 15 residues. Trimming cost V 4 bases and J 2 bases, with 11 bases left between them. CDR1 LNHDA and CDR2 SQIVND come from the germline V gene (reference sequence). CDR3 sequence: CASSTWELNTGELFF. The CDR3 region has the DNA TGTGCCAGTAGTACGTGGGAGCTTAACACCGGGGAGCTGTTTTTT. The full variable domain, rest sourced from reference TRBV19 and TRBJ2-2, is DGGITQSPKYLFRKEGQNVTLSCEQNLNHDAMYWYRQDPGQGLRLIYYSQIVNDFQKGDIAEGYSVSREKKESFPLTVTSAQKNPTAFYLCASSTWELNTGELFFGEGSRLTVL.